These 17 T cell receptor beta chains were sequenced from one sample in a study of blood T cell repertoires in COVID-19. Generated by immunoSEQ multiplex PCR, the TCRdb table keeps only in-frame clones and is missing some. The table includes about 130,000 clones, approximately 83% detected once. The material sequenced was peripheral blood. All receptors derive from a woman in her forties or fifties who had recovered from COVID-19.

The CDR3 region is CASSYPQGRKHF. CDR3 DNA: TGTGCCAGCAGTTACCCTCAGGGTAGGAAGCATTTT. The V gene is TRBV6-2 or TRBV6-3, the J gene TRBJ1-5; tentatively, D is TRBD1 (5 bases). Deletions cut 2 bases from V and 14 bases from J, with 13 bases between. CDR1 MNHEY and CDR2 SVGEGT come from the germline V gene. The CDR3 covers 12 residues.

V is TRBV6-5 and J is TRBJ1-5; the D is unclear. This CDR3 region has 15 residues. Trimming left V 5 bases short and J 0 bases short, with 11 bases between. The germline V gene has CDR1 MNHEY and CDR2 SVGAGI. The CDR3 bases are TGTGCCAGCAGTACCTCGGGGTATAGCAATCAGCCCCAGCATTTT. This sequence encodes CASSTSGYSNQPQHF.

The chain links TRBV4-1 to TRBJ2-2; TRBD2 matches at 16 bases. Germline CDR1 reads MGHRA; CDR2 reads YSYEKL. V trimming: 3 bases; J trimming: 3 bases; junction bases outside the gene matches: 13. There are 21 residues in the CDR3. CDR3 region: CASSHPPGLAGGPRDTGELFF. For the CDR3, the DNA is TGCGCCAGCAGCCATCCTCCGGGACTAGCGGGAGGGCCTAGGGACACCGGGGAGCTGTTTTTT.

J is TRBJ1-1 and V is TRBV10-1, with D tentatively TRBD1 (5 bases). Deletions cut 1 base from V and 1 base from J, with 7 bases between. CDR1 WNHNN and CDR2 SYGVQD come from the germline V gene (reference sequence). The CDR3 runs to 14 residues. The CDR3 region is CASSELRGNTEAFF. The CDR3, as DNA: TGCGCCAGCAGTGAGTTAAGGGGGAACACTGAAGCTTTCTTT.

CDR3 DNA: TGTGCCAGCAGAGAAACGTCAGGGTGGTCGGCCAAAAACATTCAGTACTTC. It is translated as CASRETSGWSAKNIQYF. V and J are TRBV27 and TRBJ2-4, with a tentative D call TRBD1 (5 bases). This CDR3 is 17 amino acids long. The V gene lost 6 bases and the J gene lost 1 base, with 19 bases spanning the gap. CDR1 and CDR2 from the germline V gene are MNHEY and SMNVEV (reference sequence).

The chain has TRBV4-2 and TRBJ1-1; D is possibly TRBD1 (6 bases). The V gene lost 0 bases and the J gene lost 6 bases, with 20 bases spanning the gap. Germline V gene data show CDR1 as LGHNA and CDR2 as YNFKEQ. This CDR3 contains 17 residues. The CDR3 coding sequence is TGTGCCAGCAGCCAAGATGCACAAAGGGGGTTGGGATCTGAAGCTTTCTTT. Its protein product is CASSQDAQRGLGSEAFF.

This CDR3 reads CASSITGFTGELFF. Here the CDR3 DNA reads TGTGCCAGTAGCATTACAGGGTTCACCGGGGAGCTGTTTTTT. The chain couples TRBV19 to TRBJ2-2; tentative D call: TRBD1 (6 bases). Trimming shortened V by 6 bases and J by 4 bases, and 12 bases separated the two germline ends. The CDR3 covers 14 residues. Germline V gene lookup returns CDR1 LNHDA and CDR2 SQIVND (reference sequence). The entire variable domain, with the rest obtained from reference TRBV19 and TRBJ2-2, is as follows: DGGITQSPKYLFRKEGQNVTLSCEQNLNHDAMYWYRQDPGQGLRLIYYSQIVNDFQKGDIAEGYSVSREKKESFPLTVTSAQKNPTAFYLCASSITGFTGELFFGEGSRLTVL.

V is TRBV4-2 and J is TRBJ2-2; 10 bases line up with TRBD2. With 1 base clipped from V and 4 bases from J, the junction kept 3 bases outside the gene matches. The CDR3 extends over 16 amino acids. Per germline, CDR1 LGHNA and CDR2 YNFKEQ. CDR3 DNA sequence: TGTGCCAGCAGCCAAGGAGTAGCGGGGGGCACCGGGGAGCTGTTTTTT. This translates into CASSQGVAGGTGELFF.

As DNA, the CDR3 is TGTGCCAGCAGCTTATTTTACAGCTCTGGAAACACCATATATTTT. Encoded protein: CASSLFYSSGNTIYF. This chain uses TRBV7-9 with TRBJ1-3, with D uncertain. V shed 2 bases and J shed 0 bases, with 8 bases lying between them. Looked up from germline, CDR1 is SEHNR and CDR2 is FQNEAQ (reference sequence). The CDR3 length is 15 residues.

This rearrangement joins TRBV12-3 or TRBV12-4 to TRBJ1-1, with TRBD1 as a possible D gene (5 bases). This CDR3 contains 12 residues. V was cut by 8 bases and J by 3 bases, with 10 bases left in between. CDR3 in DNA: TGTGCCAGCCGGGGGGGTTACACTGAAGCTTTCTTT. This encodes CASRGGYTEAFF.

The V gene is TRBV3-1 (or the pseudogene TRBV3-2), the J gene TRBJ2-5; D is undetermined. CDR3 length equals 14 residues. Germline V gene sequence: CDR1 LGHDT, CDR2 YNNKEL (reference sequence). Trimming pared 1 base from V and 4 bases from J, leaving 10 bases between. CDR3 protein: CASSQVVVGETQYF. As DNA, the CDR3 is TGTGCCAGCAGCCAAGTAGTAGTCGGAGAGACCCAGTACTTC.

This chain connects TRBV18 to TRBJ2-7; 8 nucleotides align to TRBD1. Trimming took 4 bases from V and 8 from J; bases not matched to a gene: 22. Looked up from germline, CDR1 is KGHSH and CDR2 is LQKENI. CDR3 size: 18 residues. The CDR3 sequence: CASSLTNIRGLGEVKQYF. CDR3 DNA sequence: TGTGCCAGCTCACTAACGAACATCAGGGGGCTTGGGGAGGTGAAGCAGTACTTC.

This rearrangement joins TRBV21-1 to TRBJ2-5; the table calls TRBD1, which could not be checked here. TRBV21-1 constitutes a pseudogene. The CDR3 covers 14 residues. CDR3 amino acids: CASIDTYREETQYF. In DNA, the CDR3 is TGTGCCAGCATCGACACTTACAGGGAAGAGACCCAGTACTTC.

This chain links TRBV7-2 with TRBJ2-5; 7 positions agree with TRBD2. This CDR3 region has 19 residues. Germline V CDR1 and CDR2: SGHTA, FQGNSA. V trimming: 0 bases; J trimming: 5 bases; junction bases outside the gene matches: 18. DNA of the CDR3: TGTGCCAGCAGCTTAGCACACAAGCAGAGGGGAGGGCGAAGCGAGACCCAGTACTTC. This sequence encodes CASSLAHKQRGGRSETQYF.

The chain couples TRBV24-1 to TRBJ1-1; D perhaps matches TRBD1 (6 bases). Germline loops: CDR1 KGHDR, CDR2 SFDVKD. The CDR3 extends over 12 amino acids. The V gene lost 6 bases and the J gene lost 4 bases, with 8 bases spanning the gap. CDR3 DNA: TGTGCCACCAGTACAGGGTCCACTGAAGCTTTCTTT. This translates into CATSTGSTEAFF.

The chain has TRBV4-1 and TRBJ1-2; TRBD1 is a possible D gene (5 bases). Looked up from germline, CDR1 is MGHRA and CDR2 is YSYEKL. V lost 0 bases and J lost 2, with 10 bases in between. The CDR3 is 15 residues long. The CDR3 loop reads CASSQDGAGNYGYTF. DNA for the CDR3: TGCGCCAGCAGCCAAGATGGAGCAGGGAACTATGGCTACACCTTC.

The J gene is TRBJ1-4, the V gene TRBV6-5; 7 bases map to TRBD1. After removal of 6 bases from V and 3 bases from J, the junction contained 4 bases not matched to a gene. The CDR3 extends over 14 amino acids. Germline V lookup: CDR1 MNHEY, CDR2 SVGAGI. CDR3 residues: CASSDRAANEKLFF. CDR3 DNA sequence: TGTGCCAGCAGCGACAGGGCGGCTAATGAAAAACTGTTTTTT.